A selection of T cell receptor beta chains follows, all from one sample in a study of vaccination and CD4 T cells after COVID-19. A single record per CDR3 protein comes from TCRdb applying MiXCR to the PCR reads. The table includes some 11,000 distinct CDR3 sequences, about 45% detected once. Their antigens are not known. The sequenced material came from CD4+ T cells from blood, cultured in vitro. These receptors originate from a human donor who had recovered from COVID-19. The CDR3 runs from the conserved cysteine through the conserved F or W. D genes are given only for firm matches.

CDR3,V,D,J
CSADSSITDTQYF,TRBV20-1,.,TRBJ2-3
CSATPTAAGPYGYTF,TRBV20-1,.,TRBJ1-2
CASTAGTSIVEQYF,TRBV6-1,TRBD2,TRBJ2-7
CASNRTPSYGYTF,TRBV28,.,TRBJ1-2
CASSDGLGTSTDTQYF,TRBV7-2,.,TRBJ2-3
CASSYSIIRTGFTGELFF,TRBV6-5,TRBD1,TRBJ2-2
CASSYSGQPYGYTF,TRBV6-5,TRBD1,TRBJ1-2
CSDGRGIAGGAFF,TRBV29-1,TRBD1,TRBJ1-1
CASSLRFGDSTGELFF,TRBV7-2,.,TRBJ2-2
CASSESSYNSPLHF,TRBV2,.,TRBJ1-6
CASSFARALGNEKLFF,TRBV28,.,TRBJ1-4
CSAWSYGYTF,TRBV20-1,.,TRBJ1-2
CASTPGGSSYEQYF,TRBV25-1,TRBD2,TRBJ2-7
CASKLDRASTGELFF,TRBV6-4,TRBD1,TRBJ2-2
CASTPRFVGDQPQHF,TRBV2,.,TRBJ1-5
CASSGSSRLRNEQFF,TRBV6-1,.,TRBJ2-1
CASSLNGYSYNEQFF,TRBV7-9,.,TRBJ2-1
CASSKAGGPFYEQYF,TRBV7-2,TRBD2,TRBJ2-7
CASSVLDNSPLHF,TRBV9,.,TRBJ1-6
CASSKILTLDPRNYEQYF,TRBV4-2,.,TRBJ2-7